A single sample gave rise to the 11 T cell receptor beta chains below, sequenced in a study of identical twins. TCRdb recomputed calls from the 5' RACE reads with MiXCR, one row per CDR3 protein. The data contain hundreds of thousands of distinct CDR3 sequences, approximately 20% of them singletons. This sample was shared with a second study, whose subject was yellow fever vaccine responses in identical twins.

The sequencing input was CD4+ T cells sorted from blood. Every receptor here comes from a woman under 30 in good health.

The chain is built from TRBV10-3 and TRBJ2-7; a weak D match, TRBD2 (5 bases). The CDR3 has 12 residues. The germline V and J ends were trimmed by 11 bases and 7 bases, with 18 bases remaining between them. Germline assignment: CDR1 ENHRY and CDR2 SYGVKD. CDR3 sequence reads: CAVTGSTGEQYF. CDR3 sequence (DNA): TGTGCCGTGACGGGCTCAACGGGGGAGCAGTACTTC.

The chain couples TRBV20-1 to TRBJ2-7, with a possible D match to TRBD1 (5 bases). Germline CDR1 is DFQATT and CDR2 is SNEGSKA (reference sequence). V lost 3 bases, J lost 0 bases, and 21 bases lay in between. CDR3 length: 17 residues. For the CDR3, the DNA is TGCAGTGCTAGGAGAGTGCAGGGTCCGGTTTTCTCCTACGAGCAGTACTTC. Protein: CSARRVQGPVFSYEQYF.

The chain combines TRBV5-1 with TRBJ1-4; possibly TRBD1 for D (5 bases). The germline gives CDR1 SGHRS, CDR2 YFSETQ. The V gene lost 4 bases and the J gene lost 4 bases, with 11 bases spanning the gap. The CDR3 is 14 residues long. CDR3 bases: TGCGCCAGCAGCCTGGGACTGATTAATGAAAAACTGTTTTTT. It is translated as CASSLGLINEKLFF.

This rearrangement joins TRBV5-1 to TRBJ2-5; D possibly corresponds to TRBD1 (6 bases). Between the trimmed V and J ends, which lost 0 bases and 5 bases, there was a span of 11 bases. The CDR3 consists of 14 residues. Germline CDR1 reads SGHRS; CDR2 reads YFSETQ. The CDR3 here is CASSLAGERETQYF. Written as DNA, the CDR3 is TGCGCCAGCAGCTTGGCAGGGGAACGGGAGACCCAGTACTTC.

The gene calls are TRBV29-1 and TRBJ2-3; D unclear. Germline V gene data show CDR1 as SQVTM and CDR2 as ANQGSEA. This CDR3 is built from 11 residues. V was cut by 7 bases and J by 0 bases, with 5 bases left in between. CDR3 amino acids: CSAESTDTQYF. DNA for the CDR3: TGCAGCGCCGAAAGCACAGATACGCAGTATTTT.

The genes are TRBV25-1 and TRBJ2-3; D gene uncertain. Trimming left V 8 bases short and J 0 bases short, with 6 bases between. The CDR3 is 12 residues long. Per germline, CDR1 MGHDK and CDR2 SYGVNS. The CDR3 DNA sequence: TGTGCCAGCTGCGGTAGCACAGATACGCAGTATTTT. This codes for CASCGSTDTQYF.

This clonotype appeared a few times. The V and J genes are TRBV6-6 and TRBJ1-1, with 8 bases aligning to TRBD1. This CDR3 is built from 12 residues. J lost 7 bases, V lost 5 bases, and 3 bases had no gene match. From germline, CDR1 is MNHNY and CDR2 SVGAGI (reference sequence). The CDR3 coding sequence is TGTGCCAGCAGTCGGACAGGGTATGAAGCTTTCTTT. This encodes CASSRTGYEAFF.

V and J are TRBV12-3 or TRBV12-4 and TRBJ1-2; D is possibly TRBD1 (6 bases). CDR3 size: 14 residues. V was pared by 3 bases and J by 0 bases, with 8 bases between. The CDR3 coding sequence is TGTGCCAGCAGTTTGGACAGACCTAACTATGGCTACACCTTC. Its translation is CASSLDRPNYGYTF.

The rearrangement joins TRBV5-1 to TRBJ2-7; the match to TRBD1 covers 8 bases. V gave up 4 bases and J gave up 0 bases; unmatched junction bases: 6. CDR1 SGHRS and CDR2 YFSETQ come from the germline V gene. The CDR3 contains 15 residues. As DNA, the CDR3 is TGCGCCAGCAGCCCCTCGGGACAGGTCTCCTACGAGCAGTACTTC. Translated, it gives CASSPSGQVSYEQYF.

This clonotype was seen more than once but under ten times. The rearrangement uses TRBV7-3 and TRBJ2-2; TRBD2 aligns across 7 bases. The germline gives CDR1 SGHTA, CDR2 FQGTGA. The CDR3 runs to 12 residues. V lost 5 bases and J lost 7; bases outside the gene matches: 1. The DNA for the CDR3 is TGTGCCAGCAGCACTAGCGTCGGGGAGCTGTTTTTT. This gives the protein CASSTSVGELFF.

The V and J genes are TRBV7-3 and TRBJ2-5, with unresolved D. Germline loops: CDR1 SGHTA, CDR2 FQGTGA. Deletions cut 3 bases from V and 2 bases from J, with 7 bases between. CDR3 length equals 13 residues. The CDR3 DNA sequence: TGTGCCAGCAGCTTTCTGCCTCAAGAGACCCAGTACTTC. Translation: CASSFLPQETQYF.